These 17 T cell receptor beta chains were all obtained from the same sample, sequenced in a study of PD-1 blockade in mismatch repair-deficient tumors. Sequenced by immunoSEQ multiplex PCR; TCRdb stores in-frame clones only, minus some. Of 15,000 or so clones in the sample, approximately 84% were seen once. The specimen was PBMCs, collected roughly 23 weeks after starting pembrolizumab. The receptors here all came from an adult with mismatch repair-deficient cancer.

This clone was detected only a few times. The gene calls are TRBV6-6 and TRBJ2-7; the match to TRBD2 covers 10 bases. The CDR3 sequence is 15 residues long. Germline values: CDR1 MNHNY, CDR2 SVGAGI (reference sequence). Losses at the gene ends were 6 bases for V and 3 bases for J; bases not matched to a gene: 8. The DNA of the CDR3 is TGTGCCAGCAGCAGGCGGGCTAGCGGGAGCTACGAGCAGTACTTC. Translation gives CASSRRASGSYEQYF.

The genes are TRBV6-6 and TRBJ2-2; perhaps TRBD1 as D (6 bases). Trimming took off 2 bases at V and 9 bases at J, with 10 bases between the two ends. The germline gives CDR1 MNHNY, CDR2 SVGAGI (reference sequence). The CDR3 covers 13 residues. The CDR3: CASSYGQYWELFF. In DNA form, the CDR3 reads TGTGCCAGCAGTTACGGACAGTATTGGGAGCTGTTTTTT.

V and J are TRBV6-1 and TRBJ1-2; TRBD1 matches at 7 bases. V shed 2 bases and J 5 bases; nucleotides not matched to a gene: 5. Germline V lookup: CDR1 MNHNS, CDR2 SASEGT. The CDR3 is made up of 14 amino acids. This chain's CDR3 is CASSEHGTVYGYTF. Written as DNA, the CDR3 is TGTGCCAGCAGTGAACACGGGACAGTTTATGGCTACACCTTC.

The chain links TRBV6-1 to TRBJ1-2; 8 positions match TRBD1. The CDR3 has 14 amino acids. Unmatched junction bases numbered 8, after V lost 7 bases and J lost 4 bases. CDR1 and CDR2 (germline): MNHNS, SASEGT. The CDR3 spells CASNTGGGLYGYTF. CDR3 in DNA: TGTGCCAGCAATACAGGGGGTGGACTCTATGGCTACACCTTC.

The genes are TRBV18 and TRBJ2-4; 7 positions match TRBD2. This CDR3 has 15 residues. J lost 4 bases, V lost 0 bases, and 3 bases had no gene match. The germline V gene has CDR1 KGHSH and CDR2 LQKENI. CDR3 sequence reads: CASSPPGRAKNIQYF. Written as DNA, the CDR3 is TGTGCCAGCTCACCACCGGGGAGGGCGAAAAACATTCAGTACTTC.

The chain combines TRBV11-2 with TRBJ1-2; D not certain. The CDR3 consists of 12 residues. Trimming took off 2 bases at V and 2 bases at J, with 3 bases between the two ends. The germline V gene has CDR1 SGHAT and CDR2 FQNNGV. The CDR3 DNA follows: TGTGCCAGCAGCTTATCGAACTATGGCTACACCTTC. Translation gives CASSLSNYGYTF. The variable domain in full, with the rest retrieved from reference TRBV11-2 and TRBJ1-2, is EAGVAQSPRYKIIEKRQSVAFWCNPISGHATLYWYQQILGQGPKLLIQFQNNGVVDDSQLPKDRFSAERLKGVDSTLKIQPAKLEDSAVYLCASSLSNYGYTFGSGTRLTVV.

The chain couples TRBV6-5 to TRBJ1-2; D possibly corresponds to TRBD1 (6 bases). The germline V gene has CDR1 MNHEY and CDR2 SVGAGI. The V gene lost 5 bases and the J gene lost 8 bases, with 15 bases spanning the gap. The CDR3 contains 13 residues. In DNA form, the CDR3 reads TGTGCCAGCAGTAAAACAGGGTCGGGCGGCTACACCTTC. Its translation is CASSKTGSGGYTF.

V gene TRBV27 combines with J gene TRBJ2-2, with 7 bases aligning to TRBD2. The CDR3 contains 14 residues. From germline, CDR1 is MNHEY and CDR2 SMNVEV (reference sequence). The J segment lost 6 bases and the V segment lost 5 bases, leaving 6 bases of the junction unmatched. The CDR3 protein is CASSSGNYAGELFF. The CDR3 DNA follows: TGTGCCAGCAGTAGCGGGAATTATGCCGGGGAGCTGTTTTTT.

J is TRBJ1-4 and V is TRBV28; 9 positions match TRBD1. This CDR3 has 14 amino acids. Looked up from germline, CDR1 is MDHEN and CDR2 is SYDVKM. V lost 5 bases and J lost 14; bases outside the gene matches: 12. CDR3 DNA: TGTGCCAGCAGTCCGGGACAGGGAACTTTACGTCTGTTTTTT. The encoded protein is CASSPGQGTLRLFF.

This clone was seen more than once but under ten times. The genes are TRBV28 and TRBJ2-5; possibly TRBD1 for D (7 bases). CDR3 size: 14 residues. V was clipped by 4 bases and J by 4 bases, with 13 bases between them. Germline assignment: CDR1 MDHEN and CDR2 SYDVKM. The CDR3 loop is CASSYYRGGETQYF. CDR3 DNA sequence: TGTGCCAGCAGTTACTACAGGGGAGGAGAGACCCAGTACTTC. The variable domain in full, completed from reference TRBV28 and TRBJ2-5, reads DVKVTQSSRYLVKRTGEKVFLECVQDMDHENMFWYRQDPGLGLRLIYFSYDVKMKEKGDIPEGYSVSREKKERFSLILESASTNQTSMYLCASSYYRGGETQYFGPGTRLLVL.

V and J are TRBV5-1 and TRBJ2-3; TRBD2 matches 9 bases. The CDR3 is 16 residues long. CDR1 is SGHRS, CDR2 YFSETQ, per germline. V gave up 0 bases and J gave up 6 bases; unmatched junction bases: 8. The CDR3 here is CASSLARGGDADTQYF. The CDR3 DNA is TGCGCCAGCAGCTTGGCCCGCGGGGGGGATGCCGATACGCAGTATTTT.

The chain joins TRBV29-1 to TRBJ1-2; 10 nucleotides align to TRBD1. V was pared by 7 bases and J by 6 bases, with 2 bases of the junction left unmatched. Germline loops: CDR1 SQVTM, CDR2 ANQGSEA. This CDR3 region has 11 residues. The CDR3 DNA reads TGCAGCGCAGGGACAGGGGATGGCTACACCTTC. It yields the protein CSAGTGDGYTF.

The chain is built from TRBV28 and TRBJ2-7; the D is unclear. The CDR3 runs to 13 residues. Germline values: CDR1 MDHEN, CDR2 SYDVKM. Trimming pared 7 bases from V and 4 bases from J, leaving 14 bases between. The CDR3 here is CASTILIGYEQYF. The CDR3 nucleotides read TGTGCCAGCACAATCCTTATCGGGTACGAGCAGTACTTC.

As for this clone: This sample also contains other DNA sequences that code for the same CDR3. The chain recombines TRBV6-6 with TRBJ2-7; TRBD2 aligns across 8 bases. Germline lookup yields CDR1 MNHNY and CDR2 SVGAGI (reference sequence). The CDR3 runs to 15 residues. The ends lost 6 bases at V and 1 base at J; junction bases unmatched: 8. Here the CDR3 DNA reads TGTGCCAGCAGACCCCCTGGGACTAGTTCCTACGAGCAGTACTTC. This translates into CASRPPGTSSYEQYF.

The rearrangement joins TRBV19 to TRBJ2-1, with D unresolved. The V and J ends lost 2 bases and 3 bases respectively, with 8 bases between them. This CDR3 is built from 14 residues. Germline CDR1 and CDR2: LNHDA and SQIVND (reference sequence). For the CDR3, the DNA is TGTGCCAGTAGTATACTCGACAACTACAATGAGCAGTTCTTC. Translated, it gives CASSILDNYNEQFF.

The V and J genes are TRBV5-4 and TRBJ2-1; the match to TRBD1 covers 7 bases. This CDR3 spans 15 amino acids. V dropped 3 bases and J dropped 5; count of bases not matched to a gene: 8. Germline loops: CDR1 SGHNT, CDR2 YYREEE (reference sequence). The CDR3, as DNA: TGTGCCAGCAGCTACCGACAGGGCCGACACAATGAGCAGTTCTTC. Translation: CASSYRQGRHNEQFF.

This clone was detected only a few times. V gene TRBV4-1 combines with J gene TRBJ2-7, with D unclear. This CDR3 spans 13 amino acids. The germline gives CDR1 MGHRA, CDR2 YSYEKL. Trimming left V 0 bases short and J 3 bases short, with 6 bases between. The CDR3 bases are TGCGCCAGCAGCCAAGATCCACTCTACGAGCAGTACTTC. Its protein product is CASSQDPLYEQYF.